This record looks at one TCR beta chain sequence and its context. Its antigen remains unidentified. 60 Vbeta and 13 Jbeta primers were used in PCR. Assay: immunoSEQ multiplex PCR; the TCRdb copy retains only in-frame clones and omits some. The ten top clones account for 5.5% to 7.5%, within a sample of under 200,000 clones. These data are taken from a study of cytomegalovirus exposure and HLA in healthy donors. At the level of the study: An earlier analysis found around 120 million unique TCR beta sequences from around 180 million T cells. Findings and caveats of the study: Later examination showed HLA-associated TCR beta chains had greater clonal expansion than equally common others.

The CDR3 length is 14 residues. With 2 bases clipped from V and 7 bases from J, the junction kept 3 bases outside the gene matches. CDR1 MNHEY and CDR2 SMNVEV come from the germline V gene (reference sequence). Sequenced: PBMCs. This sequence joins TRBV27 and TRBJ1-2, with 11 positions matching TRBD1. The sequence was obtained from a man aged 30-40 years in good health and CMV-seronegative. CDR3 nucleotide sequence: TGTGCCAGCAGTTTAAAGGGACAGGGGGGTGGCTACACCTTC. As protein: CASSLKGQGGGYTF.